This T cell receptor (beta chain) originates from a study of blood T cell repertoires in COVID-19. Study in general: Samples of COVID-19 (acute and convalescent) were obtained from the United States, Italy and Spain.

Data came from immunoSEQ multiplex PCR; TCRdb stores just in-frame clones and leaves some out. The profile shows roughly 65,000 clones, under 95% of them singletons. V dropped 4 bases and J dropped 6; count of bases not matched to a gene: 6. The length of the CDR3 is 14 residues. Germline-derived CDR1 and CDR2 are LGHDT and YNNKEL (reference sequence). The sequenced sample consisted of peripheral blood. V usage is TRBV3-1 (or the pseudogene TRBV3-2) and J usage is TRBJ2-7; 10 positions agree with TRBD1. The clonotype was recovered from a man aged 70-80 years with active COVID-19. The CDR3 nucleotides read TGTGCCAGCAGCCCGGGGACAGGGGTAGGCGAGCAGTACGTC. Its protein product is CASSPGTGVGEQYV.